This T cell receptor (beta chain) was recorded in a study of blood T cell repertoires in COVID-19 (dated by TCRdb to the early 2020s). With regard to the full study: Collaborator samples came from the United States, Italy and Spain and covered acute and convalescent phases of COVID-19. The dataset comprised deeply sampled blood TCRbeta repertoires from subjects exposed to, actively infected with, or recovered from COVID-19. The sample metadata nearly always contained a de-identified subject ID, COVID-19 status, age in years and sex. The samples were drawn from the first 160 participants of the ongoing ImmuneRACE study and from roughly 1,300 subjects provided by 6 global collaborators. The repertoires were released in a freely available public database intended as a resource for research on the immune response to SARS-CoV-2. Where available, HLA class I and class II types were taken from metadata supplied by the sample provider and were not determined by assay-based typing. The material from the prospective study consisted of cDNA or gDNA derived from T cells, B-cell-depleted T cells, or PBMCs.

What the authors observed across the whole study: The quantity of clinical and demographic metadata differed by source and by participant and was supplied without curation.

The immunoSEQ Assay, a bias-controlled multiplex PCR, was used to amplify TCRbeta CDR3 regions from genomic DNA. As for how the authors treated the data: Nucleated cell counts per sample were estimated from amplification of reference gene primers within the assay. Sequence reads were collapsed and filtered to measure the absolute abundance of every unique TCRbeta CDR3 rearrangement. Productive Simpson clonality was computed per sample as the square root of Simpson's diversity index over productive rearrangements. Drawn from immuneACCESS, this table holds only the in-frame rearrangements with V and J called that TCRdb kept. Clones are partly lost; checked studies trace under half to an unresolved V gene and leave the rest unexplained. That table supplies the V and J calls and clone size; D and trimming were determined from the DNA. This sample comprises some 120,000 clones, around 81% of them detected only once. The biggest ten clones account for under 4.5% of the sample.

Deletion took 1 base off V and 0 bases off J, with a span of 7 bases between the germline ends. Looking up the germline V gene yields CDR1 SGHTA and CDR2 FQGNSA. The CDR3 numbers 15 residues from cysteine through phenylalanine. The entry retains the CDR3 DNA only, 45 bases that are in frame from base 1. Remarks on this clone: It has no known antigen specificity. No clone much larger than this one lies a single base away; base qualities are absent.

Collaborating institutions collected whole blood in K2EDTA tubes following their own protocols. For TCRbeta analysis, collaborator samples were shipped as frozen whole blood, as isolated PBMCs, or as DNA extracted from either sample type. This chain joins TRBV7-2 to TRBJ1-3, with the D gene too uncertain to name. Material for sequencing was peripheral blood. This receptor was identified in a woman aged 45-65 years with acute or convalescent COVID-19. CDR3 loop: CASSLDHSSGNTIYF. The DNA sequence is TGTGCCAGCAGCTTAGATCATAGCTCTGGAAACACCATATATTTT.